The T cell receptor beta chain described here comes from a study of OX40 agonist ivuxolimab in advanced cancers. Study at large: Ivuxolimab was administered intravenously to patients at 0.01 to 10 mg/kg every 2 weeks. Patients enrolled in dose escalation were diagnosed with hepatocellular carcinoma, melanoma, renal cell or head and neck cancer. Notes on the study in general: Average numbers of expanded clones were greater in CD8+ T cells than in CD4+.

Repertoires were generated with immunoSEQ multiplex PCR, while TCRdb's copy carries only in-frame clones and drops some. Here the sample spans fewer than 80,000 clones, 70% to 90% being singletons. Exclusion applied to patients with autoimmune disease history or systemic immunosuppression. The germline V and J ends were trimmed by 4 bases and 8 bases, with 18 bases remaining between them. The CDR3 runs 15 residues. Germline CDR1 reads SGHTS; CDR2 reads YDEGEE. This clone has a count of ten or more. Antigen unknown. The chain has TRBV5-8 and TRBJ1-4; no clear D gene. The sequence derives from an adult with an advanced solid tumor such as melanoma, head and neck, liver or kidney cancer. Sequenced material: CD4+ or CD8+ T cells sorted from blood, taken in a trial of the OX40 agonist ivuxolimab. DNA for the CDR3: TGTGCCAGCAGCGGACGTGTGGGGTCCAACGAAAAACTGTTTTTT. Its translation: CASSGRVGSNEKLFF.